This T cell receptor beta chain was documented in a study of CD8 T cells in Susac syndrome. The length of the CDR3 is 13 residues. V lost 8 bases, J lost 3 bases, and 12 bases lay in between. Looked up from germline, CDR1 is LNHNV and CDR2 is YYDKDF (reference sequence). Random hexamers were used to reverse transcribe an amount of about 0.5 to 1 ug RNA. TCRdb analysed the immunoSEQ multiplex PCR reads with MiXCR anew, one entry per CDR3 protein. The sample carries some 150,000 distinct CDR3 sequences, 94% recorded once. This clonotype was sampled from a human donor with multiple sclerosis. Sequencing used CD8+ T cells from PBMCs. The chain employs TRBV15 and TRBJ2-3; tentative D call: TRBD2 (7 bases). Here the CDR3 reads CATAGGRTDTQYF. The CDR3 coding sequence is TGTGCCACCGCCGGGGGGCGGACAGATACGCAGTATTTT.